This TCR beta chain was sequenced during a study of T cell responses to AZD1222 COVID-19 vaccine. Study-wide points: Repertoires in all cases were sampled only once the peak T cell response had passed. Spike-specific TCR depth and breadth grew after two AZD1222 doses. The donors showed a predominance of white British ancestry and of females, with possible underestimation of clonal diversity.

Some clones are missing from TCRdb's copy, which holds only in-frame ones; the method was immunoSEQ multiplex PCR. The data show 95,000 to 120,000 clones, roughly 88% seen once. The CDR3 is 15 amino acids. Germline V gene sequence: CDR1 LGHNA, CDR2 YSLEER. V lost 0 bases, J lost 4 bases, and 4 bases stayed unmatched. As concerns this clone: The antigen is not known.

Specimen: peripheral blood, collected 28 days after the second AZD1222 dose. This sequence was found in an adult who received the AZD1222 COVID-19 vaccine. The V gene is TRBV4-3, the J gene TRBJ2-3; 7 bases are shared with TRBD2. The CDR3 spells CASSQEWGGADTQYF. In nucleotides, the CDR3 is TGCGCCAGCAGCCAAGAGTGGGGGGGGGCAGATACGCAGTATTTT.